These 2 T cell receptor beta chains share one sample of origin, sequenced in a study of blood T cells in healthy people across ages. The use of a sample-barcoded 5' primer and a J-beta primer mix characterized a second PCR of about 7 to 12 cycles. TCRdb passed the 5' RACE reads through MiXCR, listing each CDR3 protein once. The sample gives some 550,000 distinct CDR3 sequences, under 55% of which show up once; around 23% is in the top ten. Sequencing was done on a sample of blood. The receptor set was obtained from a man older than 75 in good health.

In its sample, this clonotype was seen a few times. The chain carries TRBV4-2 and TRBJ2-2, with 9 bases that match TRBD2. J lost 0 bases, V lost 3 bases, and 2 bases had no gene match. Germline V lookup: CDR1 LGHNA, CDR2 YNFKEQ. The CDR3 loop spans 16 amino acids. The CDR3 DNA reads TGTGCCAGCAGCCAGACTAGCGGCTCGAACACCGGGGAGCTGTTTTTT. Its translation: CASSQTSGSNTGELFF.

This clonotype was counted ten times or more. The CDR3 here is CASRFGGRTGELFF. The CDR3 DNA sequence: TGTGCCAGCAGATTCGGGGGGAGGACCGGGGAGCTGTTTTTT. The chain carries TRBV6-5 and TRBJ2-2; 7 bases are shared with TRBD2. With V trimmed by 6 bases and J by 5 bases, 6 bases remained unmatched. Germline V lookup: CDR1 MNHEY, CDR2 SVGAGI. CDR3 length: 14 residues.